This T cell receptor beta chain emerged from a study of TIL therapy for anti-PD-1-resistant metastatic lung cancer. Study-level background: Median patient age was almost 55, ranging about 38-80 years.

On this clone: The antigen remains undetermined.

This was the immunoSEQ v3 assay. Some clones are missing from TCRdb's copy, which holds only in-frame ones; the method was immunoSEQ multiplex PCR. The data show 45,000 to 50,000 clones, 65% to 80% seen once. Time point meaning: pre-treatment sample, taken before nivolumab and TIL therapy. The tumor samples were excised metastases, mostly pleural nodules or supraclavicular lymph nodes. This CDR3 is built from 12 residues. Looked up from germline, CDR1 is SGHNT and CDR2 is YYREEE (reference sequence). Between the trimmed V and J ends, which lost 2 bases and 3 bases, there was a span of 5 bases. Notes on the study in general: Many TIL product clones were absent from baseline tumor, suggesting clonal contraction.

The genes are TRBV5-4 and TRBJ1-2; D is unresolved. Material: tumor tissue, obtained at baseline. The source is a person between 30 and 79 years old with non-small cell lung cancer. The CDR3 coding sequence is TGTGCCAGCAGCTTAGACCACTATGGCTACACCTTC. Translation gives CASSLDHYGYTF.